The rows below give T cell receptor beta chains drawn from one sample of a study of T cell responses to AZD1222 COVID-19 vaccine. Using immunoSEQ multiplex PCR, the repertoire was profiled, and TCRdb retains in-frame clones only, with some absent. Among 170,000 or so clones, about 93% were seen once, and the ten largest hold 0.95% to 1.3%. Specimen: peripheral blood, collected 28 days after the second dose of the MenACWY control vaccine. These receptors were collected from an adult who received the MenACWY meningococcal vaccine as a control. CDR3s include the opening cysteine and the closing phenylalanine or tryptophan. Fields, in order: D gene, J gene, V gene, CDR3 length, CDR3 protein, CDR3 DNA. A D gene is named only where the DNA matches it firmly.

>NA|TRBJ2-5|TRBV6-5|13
CASRTRPGETQYF
TGTGCCAGCAGGACAAGGCCCGGGGAGACCCAGTACTTC
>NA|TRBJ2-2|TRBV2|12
CASSGGAGELFF
TGTGCCAGCAGTGGGGGGGCCGGGGAGCTGTTTTTT
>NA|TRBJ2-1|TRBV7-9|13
CASSLSRLVEQFF
TGTGCCAGCAGCTTAAGTCGGCTAGTTGAGCAGTTCTTC
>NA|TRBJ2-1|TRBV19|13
CASSYGYRPEQFF
TGTGCCAGTAGCTACGGATACCGTCCTGAGCAGTTCTTC
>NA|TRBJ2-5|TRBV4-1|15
CASSQGTGYQETQYF
TGCGCCAGCAGCCAAGGGACGGGGTACCAAGAGACCCAGTACTTC
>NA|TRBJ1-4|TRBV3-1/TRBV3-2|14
CASSLGQTNEKLFF
TGTGCCAGCAGCCTAGGACAGACTAATGAAAAACTGTTTTTT
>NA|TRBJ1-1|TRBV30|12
CAWSDGNTEAFF
TGTGCCTGGAGTGATGGGAACACTGAAGCTTTCTTT
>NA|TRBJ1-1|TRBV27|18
CASSAYHREGGLNTEAFF
TGTGCCAGCAGTGCCTATCACAGGGAGGGTGGACTGAACACTGAAGCTTTCTTT
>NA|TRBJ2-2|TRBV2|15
CASSQGTINTGELFF
TGTGCCAGCTCCCAAGGCACGATCAACACCGGGGAGCTGTTTTTT
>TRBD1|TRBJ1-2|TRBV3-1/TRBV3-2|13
CASSRVTGDGYTF
TGTGCCAGCAGCCGAGTGACAGGGGATGGCTACACCTTC
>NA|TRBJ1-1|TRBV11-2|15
CASSIGNRENTEAFF
TGTGCCAGCAGCATAGGGAACAGGGAGAACACTGAAGCTTTCTTT
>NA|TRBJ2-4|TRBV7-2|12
CASSLELNIQYF
TGTGCCAGCAGCTTAGAGCTGAACATTCAGTACTTC
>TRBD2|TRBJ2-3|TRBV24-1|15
CATSGAGGPSDTQYF
TGTGCCACCAGTGGAGCGGGGGGGCCATCAGATACGCAGTATTTT
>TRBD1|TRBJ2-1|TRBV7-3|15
CASSPGTGVNREQFF
TGTGCCAGCAGCCCTGGGACAGGAGTTAATCGTGAGCAGTTCTTC
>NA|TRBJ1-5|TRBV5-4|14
CASSLPGLNQPQHF
TGTGCCAGCAGCTTGCCAGGCCTCAATCAGCCCCAGCATTTT
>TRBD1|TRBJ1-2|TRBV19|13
CASRPRQGYGYTF
TGTGCCAGTAGACCCAGACAGGGTTATGGCTACACCTTC
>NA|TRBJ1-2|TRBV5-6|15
CASAVLQGRGYGYTF
TGTGCCAGCGCCGTACTACAGGGACGGGGTTATGGCTACACCTTC